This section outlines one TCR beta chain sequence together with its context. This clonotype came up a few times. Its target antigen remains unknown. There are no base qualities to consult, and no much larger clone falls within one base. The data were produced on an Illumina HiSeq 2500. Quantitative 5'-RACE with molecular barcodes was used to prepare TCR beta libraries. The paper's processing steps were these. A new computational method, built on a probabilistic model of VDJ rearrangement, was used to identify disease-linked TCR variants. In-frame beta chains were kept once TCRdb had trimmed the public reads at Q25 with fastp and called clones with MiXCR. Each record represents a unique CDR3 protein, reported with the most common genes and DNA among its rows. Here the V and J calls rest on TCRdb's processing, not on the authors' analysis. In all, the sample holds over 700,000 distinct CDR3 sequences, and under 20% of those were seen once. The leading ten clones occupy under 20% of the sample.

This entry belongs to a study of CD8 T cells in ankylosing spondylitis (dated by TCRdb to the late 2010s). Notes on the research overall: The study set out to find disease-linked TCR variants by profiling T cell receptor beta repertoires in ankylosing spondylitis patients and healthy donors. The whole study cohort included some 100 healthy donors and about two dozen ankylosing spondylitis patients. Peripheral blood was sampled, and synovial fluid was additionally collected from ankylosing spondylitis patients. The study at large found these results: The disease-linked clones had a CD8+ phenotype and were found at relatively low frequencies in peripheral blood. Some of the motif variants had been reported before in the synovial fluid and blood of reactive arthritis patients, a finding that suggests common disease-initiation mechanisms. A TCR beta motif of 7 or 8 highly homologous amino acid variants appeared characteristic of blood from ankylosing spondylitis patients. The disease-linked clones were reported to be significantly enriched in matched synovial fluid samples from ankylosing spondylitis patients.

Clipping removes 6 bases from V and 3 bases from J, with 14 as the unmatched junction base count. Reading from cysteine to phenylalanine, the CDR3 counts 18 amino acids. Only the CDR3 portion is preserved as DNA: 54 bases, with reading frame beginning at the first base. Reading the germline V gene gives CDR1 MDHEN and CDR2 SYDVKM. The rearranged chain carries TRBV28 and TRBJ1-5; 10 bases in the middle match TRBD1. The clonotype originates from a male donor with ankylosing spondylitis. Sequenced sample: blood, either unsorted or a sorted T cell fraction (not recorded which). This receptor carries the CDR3 CASSLRVGTGVLNQPQHF. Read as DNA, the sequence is TGTGCCAGCAGCCTCCGTGTTGGGACAGGGGTCCTCAATCAGCCCCAGCATTTT.